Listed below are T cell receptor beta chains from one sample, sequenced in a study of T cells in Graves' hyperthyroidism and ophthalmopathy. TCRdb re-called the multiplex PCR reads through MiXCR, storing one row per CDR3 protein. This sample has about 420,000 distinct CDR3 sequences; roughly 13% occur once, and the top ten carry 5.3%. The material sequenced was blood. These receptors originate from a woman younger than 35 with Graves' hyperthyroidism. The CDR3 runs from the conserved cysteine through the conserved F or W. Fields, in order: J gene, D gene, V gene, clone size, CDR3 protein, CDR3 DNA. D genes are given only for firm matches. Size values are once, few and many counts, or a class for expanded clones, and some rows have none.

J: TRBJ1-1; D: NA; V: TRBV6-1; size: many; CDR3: CASGRLVGRNTEAFF; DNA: TGTGCCAGCGGTCGGTTAGTGGGGCGGAACACTGAAGCTTTCTTT
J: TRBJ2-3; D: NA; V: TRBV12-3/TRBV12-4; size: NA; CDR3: CASSPVLAGTDTQYF; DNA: TGTGCCAGCAGTCCGGTACTAGCCGGGACAGATACGCAGTATTTT
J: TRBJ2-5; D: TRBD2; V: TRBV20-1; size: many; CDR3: CSVGVLAVYQETQYF; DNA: TGCAGTGTAGGGGTACTAGCGGTGTACCAAGAGACCCAGTACTTC
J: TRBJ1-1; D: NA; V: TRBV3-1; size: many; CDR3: CASSQESGRNTEAFF; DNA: TGTGCCAGCAGCCAAGAATCAGGGAGGAACACTGAAGCTTTCTTT
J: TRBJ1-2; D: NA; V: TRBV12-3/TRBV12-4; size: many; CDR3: CASSTGTTNYGYTF; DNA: TGTGCCAGCAGTACCGGGACCACCAACTATGGCTACACCTTC
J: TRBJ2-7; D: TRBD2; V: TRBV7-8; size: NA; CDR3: CASSLGLAADSYEQYF; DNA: TGTGCCAGCAGCTTAGGACTAGCGGCTGATTCCTACGAGCAGTACTTC
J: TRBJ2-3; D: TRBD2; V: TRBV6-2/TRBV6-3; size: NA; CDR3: CASSSSGSRSDTQYF; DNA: TGTGCCAGCAGCTCCAGCGGGAGCAGGTCAGATACGCAGTATTTT
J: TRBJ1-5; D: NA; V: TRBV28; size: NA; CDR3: CASWVRDQPQHF; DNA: TGTGCCAGCTGGGTCAGGGACCAGCCCCAGCATTTT
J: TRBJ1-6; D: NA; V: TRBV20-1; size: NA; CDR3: CSARTGVTLHF; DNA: TGCAGTGCTAGGACCGGGGTCACCCTCCACTTT
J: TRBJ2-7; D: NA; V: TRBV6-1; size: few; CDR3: CASSEARREQYF; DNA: TGTGCCAGCAGTGAAGCGCGGCGCGAGCAGTACTTC
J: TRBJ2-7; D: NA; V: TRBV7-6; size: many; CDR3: CASSPTLGYEQYF; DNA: TGTGCCAGCAGCCCGACCCTAGGCTACGAGCAGTACTTC
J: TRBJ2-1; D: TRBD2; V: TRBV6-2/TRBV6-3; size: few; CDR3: CASSPLAGGPEQFF; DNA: TGTGCCAGCAGCCCCCTCGCGGGAGGGCCCGAGCAGTTCTTC
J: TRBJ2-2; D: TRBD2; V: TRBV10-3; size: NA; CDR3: CAISGLAANTGELFF; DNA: TGTGCCATCAGTGGACTAGCGGCGAACACCGGGGAGCTGTTTTTT
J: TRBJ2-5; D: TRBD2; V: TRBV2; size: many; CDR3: CASSERASGDPTETQYF; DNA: TGTGCCAGCAGTGAAAGGGCTAGCGGGGACCCCACGGAGACCCAGTACTTC
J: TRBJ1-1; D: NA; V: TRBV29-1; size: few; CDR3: CSVESGRGAKAFF; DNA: TGCAGCGTTGAATCCGGGCGCGGGGCGAAAGCTTTCTTT
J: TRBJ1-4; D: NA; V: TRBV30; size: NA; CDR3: CAWEHHEKLFF; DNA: TGTGCCTGGGAGCACCATGAAAAACTGTTTTTT